The 31 T cell receptor beta chains below all came from one sample that was sequenced in a study of neurological immune-mediated disorders. One entry per CDR3 protein, called by TCRdb with MiXCR from the 5' RACE reads. The sample holds about 41,000 distinct CDR3 sequences, 12% seen once. The sample was PBMCs. These receptors originate from a female donor in good health.

In this sample, this clonotype turned up many times. V gene TRBV25-1 combines with J gene TRBJ2-3; D perhaps matches TRBD1 (7 bases). Trimming shortened V by 3 bases and J by 6 bases, and 13 bases separated the two germline ends. This CDR3 has 14 residues. Germline V gives CDR1 MGHDK, CDR2 SYGVNS. CDR3 sequence (DNA): TGTGCCAGCAGTGATACCAGGGGGAGGGATACGCAGTATTTT. Translated, it gives CASSDTRGRDTQYF.

This clonotype occurred many times. The chain recombines TRBV2 with TRBJ2-4; the D is unclear. Germline assignment: CDR1 SNHLY and CDR2 FYNNEI. V dropped 1 base and J dropped 9 bases, with 16 bases sitting between them. This CDR3 is built from 15 residues. CDR3 amino acids: CASSEEALRGIIQYF. In DNA form, the CDR3 reads TGTGCCAGCAGTGAAGAGGCTCTGCGCGGTATCATTCAGTACTTC.

This clonotype was observed a few times. V is TRBV7-8 and J is TRBJ2-7, with a possible D match to TRBD1 (6 bases). This CDR3 is built from 13 residues. Deletions cut 2 bases from V and 9 bases from J, with 14 bases between. Germline V gene lookup returns CDR1 SGHVS and CDR2 FQNEAQ. CDR3 loop: CASSLTQGIGQYF. In nucleotides, the CDR3 is TGTGCCAGCAGCTTAACCCAGGGGATCGGGCAGTACTTC.

The table lists this clonotype with many counts. The rearrangement links TRBV20-1 to TRBJ2-1; TRBD2 matches 8 bases. The CDR3 sequence is 12 residues long. Germline assignment: CDR1 DFQATT and CDR2 SNEGSKA (reference sequence). With V trimmed by 3 bases and J by 7 bases, 2 bases remained unmatched. In nucleotides, the CDR3 is TGCAGTGCTAGCGGGGGGGGGAATGAGCAGTTCTTC. This sequence encodes CSASGGGNEQFF.

This clonotype was found many times. The V call is TRBV28, the J call TRBJ2-7; TRBD1 aligns across 9 bases. The CDR3 totals 17 residues. CDR1 is MDHEN, CDR2 SYDVKM, per germline. Germline trimming cut 2 bases from V and 0 bases from J; bases unmatched to any gene: 8. The CDR3 here is CASSLEMQTGGSYEQYF. Here the CDR3 DNA reads TGTGCCAGCAGTTTAGAGATGCAGACAGGGGGCTCCTACGAGCAGTACTTC.

This clonotype was detected many times. V gene TRBV5-1 combines with J gene TRBJ1-3; D unresolved. The CDR3 spans 14 residues. Germline V gene sequence: CDR1 SGHRS, CDR2 YFSETQ. With 2 bases removed from V and 0 bases from J, the gap between germline ends came to 6 bases. CDR3 residues: CASSLGDSGNTIYF. DNA for the CDR3: TGCGCCAGCAGCTTAGGAGACTCTGGAAACACCATATATTTT.

The genes are TRBV7-8 and TRBJ2-7, with TRBD2 as a possible D gene (6 bases). V gave up 5 bases and J gave up 6 bases, with 20 bases separating them. The CDR3 extends over 15 amino acids. CDR1 is SGHVS, CDR2 FQNEAQ, per germline. CDR3 residues: CASSAGRGTPAEQYF. For the CDR3, the DNA is TGTGCCAGCAGCGCGGGACGCGGGACGCCCGCCGAGCAGTACTTC.

The chain uses TRBV2 and TRBJ2-5; tentative D call: TRBD1 (6 bases). Trimming removed 8 bases from V and 0 bases from J, with 16 bases in between. Looked up from germline, CDR1 is SNHLY and CDR2 is FYNNEI. CDR3 length equals 15 residues. This CDR3 is CASLLRGTYQETQYF. DNA for the CDR3: TGTGCCAGCCTGCTAAGGGGGACATACCAAGAGACCCAGTACTTC.

This clonotype was counted only a few times. This chain links TRBV18 with TRBJ2-1; 7 bases align to TRBD2. J gave up 4 bases and V 5 bases, and 11 bases lay outside the gene matches. CDR3 size: 16 residues. Germline CDR1 reads KGHSH; CDR2 reads LQKENI. The CDR3, as DNA: TGTGCCAGCTCATTTACTAGCGAAGGAGGGTACAATGAGCAGTTCTTC. Protein product: CASSFTSEGGYNEQFF.

This clonotype was detected ten times or more. V usage is TRBV12-3 or TRBV12-4 and J usage is TRBJ1-1, with 11 bases lining up with TRBD1. Unmatched junction bases numbered 10, after V lost 5 bases and J lost 5 bases. This CDR3 is 16 amino acids long. The CDR3 nucleotides read TGTGCCAGCAGTCGAGGACAGGGGGCCGGGAGAACTGAAGCTTTCTTT. As protein: CASSRGQGAGRTEAFF.

For this clonotype: A read error is likely, as this CDR3 ends without the conserved phenylalanine or tryptophan. This CDR3 reads CASSLEGAAIDTQYS. As DNA, the CDR3 is TGCGCCAGCAGCTTGGAGGGCGCAGCGATAGATACGCAGTATTCT. The rearrangement uses TRBV5-1 and TRBJ2-3; no clear D gene. This CDR3 spans 15 amino acids. Germline V gene sequence: CDR1 SGHRS, CDR2 YFSETQ. V gave up 0 bases and J gave up 5 bases, with 13 bases separating them.

In its sample, this clonotype was seen many times. The chain carries TRBV6-5 and TRBJ1-2; perhaps TRBD1 as D (5 bases). From germline, CDR1 is MNHEY and CDR2 SVGAGI. This CDR3 is 17 amino acids long. Trimming shortened V by 8 bases and J by 5 bases, and 27 bases separated the two germline ends. The CDR3 protein is CASWGGGFGGQTYGYTF. The CDR3 coding sequence is TGTGCCAGCTGGGGGGGAGGGTTTGGTGGTCAAACTTATGGCTACACCTTC.

This clonotype came up many times. The chain recombines TRBV14 with TRBJ2-3; a possible D gene is TRBD2 (5 bases). V lost 0 bases, J lost 9 bases, and 13 bases lay in between. The CDR3 covers 14 residues. CDR1 SGHDN and CDR2 FVKESK come from the germline V gene. The CDR3 loop reads CASSQERGYGTQYF. CDR3 DNA: TGTGCCAGCAGCCAAGAACGGGGTTATGGGACGCAGTATTTT.

This clonotype was counted at least ten times. The chain is built from TRBV6-6 and TRBJ2-7; TRBD1 matches 12 bases. V lost 7 bases and J lost 6; bases outside the gene matches: 7. Germline-derived CDR1 and CDR2 are MNHNY and SVGAGI (reference sequence). The CDR3 runs to 14 residues. CDR3: CASNPGQGALEQYF. In DNA form, the CDR3 reads TGTGCCAGCAACCCGGGACAGGGGGCGCTCGAGCAGTACTTC.

The chain recombines TRBV19 with TRBJ1-2, with D possibly matching TRBD1 (6 bases). There are 13 residues in the CDR3. CDR1 LNHDA and CDR2 SQIVND come from the germline V gene (reference sequence). Trimming cost V 5 bases and J 6 bases, with 13 bases left between them. DNA of the CDR3: TGTGCCAGTAGTCTAATCGGGACAAATGGCTACACCTTC. Encoded protein: CASSLIGTNGYTF.

Many counts were recorded for this clonotype. CDR3 amino acids: CASSWSRDFGEQFF. The CDR3 DNA sequence: TGTGCCAGCAGTTGGAGCAGGGATTTTGGTGAGCAGTTCTTC. The V call is TRBV6-5, the J call TRBJ2-1; D might be TRBD1 (5 bases). Looked up from germline, CDR1 is MNHEY and CDR2 is SVGAGI. The V end lost 4 bases, the J end lost 9 bases, and 16 bases lay between the germline ends. The length of the CDR3 is 14 residues.

This clonotype was seen ten or more times. The genes are TRBV12-3 or TRBV12-4 and TRBJ1-6; 11 bases fit TRBD1. V was pared by 0 bases and J by 10 bases, with 5 bases of the junction left unmatched. CDR3 length equals 16 residues. The CDR3 nucleotides are TGTGCCAGCAGTTTAGCAGGGACAGGGGGAAAATCACCCCTCCACTTT. Its protein is CASSLAGTGGKSPLHF.

This clonotype was detected many times. The chain is built from TRBV5-1 and TRBJ2-7; the D gene could be TRBD1 or TRBD2 (5 bases each). Germline V gives CDR1 SGHRS, CDR2 YFSETQ. V was shortened by 7 bases and J by 0 bases, with 14 bases between the two germline ends. The CDR3 loop spans 14 amino acids. The CDR3, as DNA: TGCGCCAGCGCTCCGGGGCAAAGCTCCTACGAGCAGTACTTC. This codes for CASAPGQSSYEQYF.

A single count supports this clonotype. A read error is possible here, since a much larger clone lies one base away. The V call is TRBV20-1, the J call TRBJ1-5, with D unresolved. Trimming left V 6 bases short and J 2 bases short, with 8 bases between. This CDR3 contains 12 residues. Per the germline V gene, CDR1 is DFQATT and CDR2 is SNEGSKA (reference sequence). In DNA, the CDR3 is TGCAGTGCAGCCATGGGCAATCAGCCCCAGCATTTT. It codes for CSAAMGNQPQHF.

This clonotype occurred many times. The J gene is TRBJ2-2, the V gene TRBV5-1; possible D gene TRBD1, 5 bases. The CDR3 consists of 16 residues. Trimming took off 0 bases at V and 0 bases at J, with 9 bases between the two ends. Germline values: CDR1 SGHRS, CDR2 YFSETQ. In DNA form, the CDR3 reads TGCGCCAGCAGCTTGGGACAGACGACGAACACCGGGGAGCTGTTTTTT. It is translated as CASSLGQTTNTGELFF.

There are many counts of this clonotype. The chain carries TRBV7-2 and TRBJ2-2, with 10 bases identical to TRBD2. The CDR3 contains 18 residues. Germline-derived CDR1 and CDR2 are SGHTA and FQGNSA. The trim removed 0 bases at V and 5 bases at J, leaving 9 bases unmatched. CDR3 in amino acids: CASSLAGLAGVVTGELFF. CDR3 bases: TGTGCCAGCAGCTTAGCAGGCCTAGCGGGAGTGGTGACCGGGGAGCTGTTTTTT.

Ten or more counts support this clonotype. The V call is TRBV6-1, the J call TRBJ2-2; D is unresolved. This CDR3 region has 13 residues. With 1 base removed from V and 7 bases from J, the gap between germline ends came to 7 bases. Germline V CDR1 and CDR2: MNHNS, SASEGT. The CDR3 DNA sequence: TGTGCCAGCAGTGAAGAAGGCGTCGGGGAGCTGTTTTTT. Translating gives CASSEEGVGELFF.

This clonotype was seen at least ten times. The genes are TRBV6-6 and TRBJ1-5, with TRBD1 matching 9 bases. The CDR3 sequence is 14 residues long. Germline V gene sequence: CDR1 MNHNY, CDR2 SVGAGI (reference sequence). The V gene end was trimmed by 7 bases and the J gene end by 6 bases; junction bases not matched to a gene: 7. In nucleotides, the CDR3 is TGTGCCAGCACTCCGGGACAGGGTTTTCAGCCCCAGCATTTT. Translated: CASTPGQGFQPQHF.

In its sample, this clonotype was seen many times. The CDR3 loop is CASTGNGNQPQHF. CDR3 DNA sequence: TGCGCCAGTACAGGGAACGGCAATCAGCCCCAGCATTTT. The chain carries TRBV5-1 and TRBJ1-5; D might be TRBD1 (6 bases). V was trimmed by 8 bases and J by 2 bases, leaving 11 bases between them. Germline loops: CDR1 SGHRS, CDR2 YFSETQ. The CDR3 runs 13 residues.

The V call is TRBV6-5, the J call TRBJ1-5; D is possibly TRBD1 (5 bases). V shed 5 bases and J shed 2 bases, with 16 bases lying between them. The length of the CDR3 is 16 residues. The germline V gene encodes CDR1 MNHEY and CDR2 SVGAGI. This chain's CDR3 is CASSPDGSGGNQPQHF. As DNA, the CDR3 is TGTGCCAGCAGTCCTGACGGGTCGGGGGGCAATCAGCCCCAGCATTTT.

This clonotype was counted at least ten times. The CDR3 does not close with the conserved phenylalanine or tryptophan, likely indicating a read error. Because the CDR3's place on the DNA is in doubt, the DNA is left out and the CDR3 is given as listed by TCRdb. The V call is TRBV5-1, the J call TRBJ2-3. Germline assignment: CDR1 SGHRS and CDR2 YFSETQ. 9 amino acids form the CDR3, both terminal residues included. The CDR3 region is CASSFDTED.

This clonotype showed up many times. J is TRBJ1-5 and V is TRBV6-5, with D possibly being TRBD1 (6 bases). V shed 2 bases and J shed 9 bases, with 20 bases lying between them. CDR3 length: 16 amino acids. Germline CDR1 reads MNHEY; CDR2 reads SVGAGI. The CDR3 sequence: CASSYRDTALGWPQHF. In DNA form, the CDR3 reads TGTGCCAGCAGTTACCGGGACACGGCCCTGGGTTGGCCCCAGCATTTT.

This clonotype was found many times. This chain connects TRBV3-1 to TRBJ1-2; D is unresolved. CDR1 and CDR2 (germline): LGHDT, YNNKEL (reference sequence). The V and J ends lost 1 base and 2 bases respectively, with 5 bases between them. The length of the CDR3 is 13 residues. The CDR3 loop is CASSQVRNYGYTF. The DNA of the CDR3 is TGTGCCAGCAGCCAAGTACGGAACTATGGCTACACCTTC.

This clonotype was observed many times. The chain joins TRBV6-5 to TRBJ1-2, with 9 bases identical to TRBD1. The CDR3 has 13 residues. Trimming at V came to 5 bases and at J to 3 bases, leaving 1 base not matched to a gene. Per germline, CDR1 MNHEY and CDR2 SVGAGI. CDR3 nucleotide sequence: TGTGCCAGCAGTAGACAGGGGGACTATGGCTACACCTTC. It yields the protein CASSRQGDYGYTF.

This clonotype was picked up many times. The chain recombines TRBV7-2 with TRBJ2-1; tentative D call: TRBD1 (6 bases). The CDR3 has 16 amino acids. The V gene lost 5 bases and the J gene lost 3 bases, with 17 bases spanning the gap. The germline CDR1 and CDR2 sequences are SGHTA and FQGNSA. The CDR3 sequence is CASSPRGRGYYNEQFF. The CDR3, as DNA: TGTGCCAGCAGCCCAAGGGGCAGGGGTTACTACAATGAGCAGTTCTTC. The whole variable domain, filled in from reference TRBV7-2 and TRBJ2-1, reads GAGVSQSPSNKVTEKGKDVELRCDPISGHTALYWYRQSLGQGLEFLIYFQGNSAPDKSGLPSDRFSAERTGGSVSTLTIQRTQQEDSAVYLCASSPRGRGYYNEQFFGPGTRLTVL.

This clonotype was detected ten times or more. This sequence joins TRBV27 and TRBJ2-7; D is unresolved. Trimming took off 2 bases at V and 0 bases at J, with 11 bases between the two ends. CDR3 length equals 15 residues. Germline CDR1 MNHEY, CDR2 SMNVEV (reference sequence). CDR3 in amino acids: CASSLTRASSYEQYF. CDR3 DNA sequence: TGTGCCAGCAGTTTAACACGAGCAAGCTCCTACGAGCAGTACTTC.